This TCR beta chain was found in a study of shared clonotypes between healthy human individuals. Across the study: The study drew on a couple of women and three men aged 18 to 49 as donors.

The authors split each subset's genomic DNA evenly across several immunoSEQ plates. The assay was immunoSEQ multiplex PCR, and TCRdb's table has in-frame clones only and misses some. The data show approximately 180,000 clones, about 93% seen once. Germline values: CDR1 MNHEY, CDR2 SMNVEV (reference sequence). V lost 4 bases to trimming and J lost 5 bases; unmatched junction nucleotides: 4. CDR3 length equals 13 residues. Whole-study results and caveats: As a rule, naive subsets had a larger estimated richness than memory subsets.

Comment on this clone: Its target is not known.

The source material was naive CD4+ T cells sorted from blood. Stated subset: CD45RA+ positively selected. The TCR originated in a woman aged 25-40 years in good health. This sequence joins TRBV27 and TRBJ2-5; 7 nucleotides line up with TRBD1. CDR3 in DNA: TGTGCCAGCAGTTCACAGGGGTCGGAGACCCAGTACTTC. This codes for CASSSQGSETQYF.